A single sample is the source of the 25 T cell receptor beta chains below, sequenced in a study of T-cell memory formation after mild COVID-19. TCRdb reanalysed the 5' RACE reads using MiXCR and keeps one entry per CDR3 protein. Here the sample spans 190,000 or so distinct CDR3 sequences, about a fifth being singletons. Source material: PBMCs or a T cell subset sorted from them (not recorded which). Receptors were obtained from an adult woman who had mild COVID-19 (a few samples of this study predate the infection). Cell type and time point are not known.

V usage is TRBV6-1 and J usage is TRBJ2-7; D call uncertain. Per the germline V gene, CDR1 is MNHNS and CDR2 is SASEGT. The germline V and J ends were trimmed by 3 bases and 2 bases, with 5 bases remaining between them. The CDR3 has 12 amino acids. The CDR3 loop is CASSDDPYEQYF. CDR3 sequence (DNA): TGTGCCAGCAGTGACGACCCCTACGAGCAGTACTTC.

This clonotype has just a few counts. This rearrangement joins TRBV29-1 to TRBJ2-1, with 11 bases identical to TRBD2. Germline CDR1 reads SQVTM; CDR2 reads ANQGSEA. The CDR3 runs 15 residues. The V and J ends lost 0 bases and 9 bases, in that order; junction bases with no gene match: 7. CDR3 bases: TGCAGCGTTGAAGATTATACTAGCGGGAGCGGTGAGCAGTTCTTC. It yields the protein CSVEDYTSGSGEQFF.

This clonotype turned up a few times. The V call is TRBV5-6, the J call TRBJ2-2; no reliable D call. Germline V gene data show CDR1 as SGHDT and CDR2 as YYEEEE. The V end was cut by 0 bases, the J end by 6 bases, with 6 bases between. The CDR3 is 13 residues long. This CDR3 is CASSLAGPGELFF. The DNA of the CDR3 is TGTGCCAGCAGCTTGGCGGGTCCCGGGGAGCTGTTTTTT.

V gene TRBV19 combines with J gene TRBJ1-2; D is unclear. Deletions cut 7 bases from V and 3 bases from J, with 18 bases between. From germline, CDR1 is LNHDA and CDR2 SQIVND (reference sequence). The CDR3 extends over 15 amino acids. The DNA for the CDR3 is TGTGCCAGTACAGTCTTTGCGGGCGCGGACTATGGCTACACCTTC. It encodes CASTVFAGADYGYTF.

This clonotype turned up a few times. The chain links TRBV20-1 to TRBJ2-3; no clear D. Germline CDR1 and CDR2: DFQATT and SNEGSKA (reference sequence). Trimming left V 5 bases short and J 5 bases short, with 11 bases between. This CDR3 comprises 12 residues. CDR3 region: CSAPVPLDTQYF. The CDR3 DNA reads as TGCAGTGCTCCGGTTCCGTTAGATACGCAGTATTTT.

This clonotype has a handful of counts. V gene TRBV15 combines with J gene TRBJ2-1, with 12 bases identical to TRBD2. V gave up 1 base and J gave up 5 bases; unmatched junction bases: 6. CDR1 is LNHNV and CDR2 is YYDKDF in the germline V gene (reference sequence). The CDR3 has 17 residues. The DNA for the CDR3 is TGTGCCACCAGCAGAGCTCCGGGACTAGCGGGCAACAATGAGCAGTTCTTC. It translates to CATSRAPGLAGNNEQFF.

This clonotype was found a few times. The CDR3 DNA reads TGTGCCACCGGGGGAGGGAGGTCGGCCTACAATGAGCAGTTCTTC. Encoded protein: CATGGGRSAYNEQFF. The V and J genes are TRBV7-8 and TRBJ2-1, with TRBD2 matching over 7 bases. The CDR3 is 15 amino acids. Germline V gene lookup returns CDR1 SGHVS and CDR2 FQNEAQ. J lost 2 bases, V lost 10 bases, and 11 bases had no gene match.

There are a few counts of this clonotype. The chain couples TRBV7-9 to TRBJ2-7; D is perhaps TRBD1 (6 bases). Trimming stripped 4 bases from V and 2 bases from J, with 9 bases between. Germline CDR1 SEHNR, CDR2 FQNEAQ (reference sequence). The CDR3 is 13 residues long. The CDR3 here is CASSSYRAYEQYF. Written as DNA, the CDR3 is TGTGCCAGCAGCTCATACAGGGCCTACGAGCAGTACTTC.

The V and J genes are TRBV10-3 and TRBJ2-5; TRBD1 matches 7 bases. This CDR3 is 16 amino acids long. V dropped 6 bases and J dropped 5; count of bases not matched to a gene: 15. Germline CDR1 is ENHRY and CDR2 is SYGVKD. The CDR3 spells CAISLLTGFEPETQYF. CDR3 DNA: TGTGCCATCAGCCTCCTGACAGGGTTCGAACCCGAGACCCAGTACTTC.

The CDR3: CAISEVGSNTGELFF. The CDR3, as DNA: TGTGCCATCAGTGAAGTCGGCAGTAACACCGGGGAGCTGTTTTTT. This chain uses TRBV10-3 with TRBJ2-2; D is uncertain. Trimming cost V 3 bases and J 2 bases, with 10 bases left between them. Looked up from germline, CDR1 is ENHRY and CDR2 is SYGVKD. The CDR3 sequence is 15 residues long.

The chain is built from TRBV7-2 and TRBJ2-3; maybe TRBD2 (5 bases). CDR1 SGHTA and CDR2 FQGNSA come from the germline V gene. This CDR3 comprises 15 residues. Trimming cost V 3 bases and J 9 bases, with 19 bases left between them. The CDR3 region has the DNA TGTGCCAGCAGCTTTGCCAGCGGCACCGGGGAGACGCAGTATTTT. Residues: CASSFASGTGETQYF. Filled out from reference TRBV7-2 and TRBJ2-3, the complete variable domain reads GAGVSQSPSNKVTEKGKDVELRCDPISGHTALYWYRQSLGQGLEFLIYFQGNSAPDKSGLPSDRFSAERTGGSVSTLTIQRTQQEDSAVYLCASSFASGTGETQYFGPGTRLTVL.

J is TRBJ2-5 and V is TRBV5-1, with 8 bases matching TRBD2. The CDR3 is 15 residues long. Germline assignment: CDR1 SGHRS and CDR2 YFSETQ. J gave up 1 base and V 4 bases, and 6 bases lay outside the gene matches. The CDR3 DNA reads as TGCGCCAGCAGCGGAGTAGCGGGGCCCCAAGAGACCCAGTACTTC. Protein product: CASSGVAGPQETQYF.

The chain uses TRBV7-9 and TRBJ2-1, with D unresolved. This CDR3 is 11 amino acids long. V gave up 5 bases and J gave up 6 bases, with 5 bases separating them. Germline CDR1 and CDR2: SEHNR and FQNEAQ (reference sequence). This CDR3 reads CASSQINEQFF. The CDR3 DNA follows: TGTGCCAGCAGCCAAATCAATGAGCAGTTCTTC.

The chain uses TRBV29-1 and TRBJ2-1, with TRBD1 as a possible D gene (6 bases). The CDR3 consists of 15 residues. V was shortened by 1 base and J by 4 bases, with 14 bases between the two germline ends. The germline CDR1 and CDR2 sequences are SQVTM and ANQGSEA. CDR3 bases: TGCAGCGTTGAAGGTCAGCAGGGGACATACAATGAGCAGTTCTTC. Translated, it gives CSVEGQQGTYNEQFF.

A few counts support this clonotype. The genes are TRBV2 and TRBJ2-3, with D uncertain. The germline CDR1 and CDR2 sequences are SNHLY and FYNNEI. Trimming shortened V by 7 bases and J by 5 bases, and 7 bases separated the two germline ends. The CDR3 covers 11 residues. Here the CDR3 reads CASNRVDTQYF. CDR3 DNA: TGTGCCAGCAACCGGGTAGATACGCAGTATTTT.

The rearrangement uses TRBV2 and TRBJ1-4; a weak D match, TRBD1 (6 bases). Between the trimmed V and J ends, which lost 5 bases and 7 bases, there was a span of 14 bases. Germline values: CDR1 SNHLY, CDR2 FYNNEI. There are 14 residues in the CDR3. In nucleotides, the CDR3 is TGTGCCAGCAGTACAGGGAGCGTTTTTGAAAAACTGTTTTTT. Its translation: CASSTGSVFEKLFF.

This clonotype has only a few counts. The CDR3 spells CASSISGSGTYEQYF. CDR3 bases: TGTGCCAGCAGCATCAGCGGGAGTGGGACCTACGAGCAGTACTTC. The chain joins TRBV9 to TRBJ2-7; 8 bases map to TRBD2. V dropped 4 bases and J dropped 2; count of bases not matched to a gene: 8. The germline CDR1 and CDR2 sequences are SGDLS and YYNGEE. This CDR3 has 15 amino acids.

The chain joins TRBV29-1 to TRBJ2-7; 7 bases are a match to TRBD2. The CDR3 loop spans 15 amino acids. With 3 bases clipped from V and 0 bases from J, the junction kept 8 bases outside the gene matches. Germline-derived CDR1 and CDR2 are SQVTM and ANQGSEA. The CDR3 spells CSVEGGVSPSYEQYF. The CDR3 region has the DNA TGCAGCGTTGAGGGGGGGGTCTCACCCTCCTACGAGCAGTACTTC.

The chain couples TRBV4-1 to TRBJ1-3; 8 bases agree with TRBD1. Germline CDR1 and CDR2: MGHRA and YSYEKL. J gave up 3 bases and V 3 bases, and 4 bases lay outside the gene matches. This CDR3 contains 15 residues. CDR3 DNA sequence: TGCGCCAGCAGCCACCCAGGACAGGGTGGAAACACCATATATTTT. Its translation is CASSHPGQGGNTIYF.

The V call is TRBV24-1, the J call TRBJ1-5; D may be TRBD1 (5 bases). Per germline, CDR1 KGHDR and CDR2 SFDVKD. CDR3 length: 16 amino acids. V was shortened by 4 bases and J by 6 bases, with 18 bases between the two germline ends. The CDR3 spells CATSDHAGTEGQPQHF. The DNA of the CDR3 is TGTGCCACCAGTGACCACGCCGGGACCGAGGGTCAGCCCCAGCATTTT.

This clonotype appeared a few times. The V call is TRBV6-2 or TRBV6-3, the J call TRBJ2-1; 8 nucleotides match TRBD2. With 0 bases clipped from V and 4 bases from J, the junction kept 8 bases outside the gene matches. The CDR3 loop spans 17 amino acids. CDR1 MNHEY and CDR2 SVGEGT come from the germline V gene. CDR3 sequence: CASSYSLTGGPYNEQFF. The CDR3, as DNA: TGTGCCAGCAGTTACTCCCTTACGGGAGGGCCGTACAATGAGCAGTTCTTC.

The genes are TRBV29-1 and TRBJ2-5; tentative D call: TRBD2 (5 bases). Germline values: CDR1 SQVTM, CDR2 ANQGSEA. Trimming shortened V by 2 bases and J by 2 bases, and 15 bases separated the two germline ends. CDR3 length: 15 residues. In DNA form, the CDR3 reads TGCAGCGTTGAAACTGAGGGCGTCCCACAAGAGACCCAGTACTTC. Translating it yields CSVETEGVPQETQYF. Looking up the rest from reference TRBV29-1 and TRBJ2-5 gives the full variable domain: SAVISQKPSRDICQRGTSLTIQCQVDSQVTMMFWYRQQPGQSLTLIATANQGSEATYESGFVIDKFPISRPNLTFSTLTVSNMSPEDSSIYLCSVETEGVPQETQYFGPGTRLLVL.

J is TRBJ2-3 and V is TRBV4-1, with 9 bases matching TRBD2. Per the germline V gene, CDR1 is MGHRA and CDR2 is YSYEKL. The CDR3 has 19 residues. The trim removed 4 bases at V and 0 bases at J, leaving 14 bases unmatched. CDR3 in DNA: TGCGCCAGCAGCCCAGCGGGGGGCCAGACAGGTGAAAGCACAGATACGCAGTATTTT. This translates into CASSPAGGQTGESTDTQYF.

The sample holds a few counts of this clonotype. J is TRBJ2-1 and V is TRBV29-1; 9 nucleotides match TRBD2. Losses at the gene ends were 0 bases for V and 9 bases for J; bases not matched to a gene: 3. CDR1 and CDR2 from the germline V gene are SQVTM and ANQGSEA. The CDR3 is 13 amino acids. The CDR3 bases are TGCAGCGTTGAAGAACGCGGGAGGGGTGAGCAGTTCTTC. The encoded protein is CSVEERGRGEQFF.

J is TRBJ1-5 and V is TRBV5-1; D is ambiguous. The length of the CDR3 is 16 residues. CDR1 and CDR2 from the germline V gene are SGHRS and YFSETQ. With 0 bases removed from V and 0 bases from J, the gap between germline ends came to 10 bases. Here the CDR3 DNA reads TGCGCCAGCAGCTTGGAGGTCAGGTTTAGCAATCAGCCCCAGCATTTT. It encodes CASSLEVRFSNQPQHF.